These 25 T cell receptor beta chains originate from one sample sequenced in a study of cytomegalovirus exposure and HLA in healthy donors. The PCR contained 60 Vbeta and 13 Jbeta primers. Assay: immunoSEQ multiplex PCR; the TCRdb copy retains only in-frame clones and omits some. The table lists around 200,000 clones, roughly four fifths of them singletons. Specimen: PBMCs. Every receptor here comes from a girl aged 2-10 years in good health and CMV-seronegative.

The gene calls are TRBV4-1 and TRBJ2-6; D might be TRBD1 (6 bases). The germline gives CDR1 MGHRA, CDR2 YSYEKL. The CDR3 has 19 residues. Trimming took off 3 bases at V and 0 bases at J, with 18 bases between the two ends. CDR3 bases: TGCGCCAGCAGCCACCAAGATACAGGGTTCCCCTCTGGGGCCAACGTCCTGACTTTC. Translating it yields CASSHQDTGFPSGANVLTF.

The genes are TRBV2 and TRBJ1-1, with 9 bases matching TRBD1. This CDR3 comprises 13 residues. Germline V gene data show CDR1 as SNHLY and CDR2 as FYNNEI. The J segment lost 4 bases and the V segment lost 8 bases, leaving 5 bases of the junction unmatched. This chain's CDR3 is CASGDRVGTEAFF. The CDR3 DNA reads TGTGCCAGCGGGGACAGGGTAGGCACTGAAGCTTTCTTT.

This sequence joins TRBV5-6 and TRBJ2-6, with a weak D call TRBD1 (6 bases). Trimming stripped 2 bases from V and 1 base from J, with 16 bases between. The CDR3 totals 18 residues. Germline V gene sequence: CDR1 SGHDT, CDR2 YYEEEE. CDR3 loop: CASSFSGQTLSGANVLTF. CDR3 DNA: TGTGCCAGCAGCTTTTCCGGACAGACCTTATCTGGGGCCAACGTCCTGACTTTC.

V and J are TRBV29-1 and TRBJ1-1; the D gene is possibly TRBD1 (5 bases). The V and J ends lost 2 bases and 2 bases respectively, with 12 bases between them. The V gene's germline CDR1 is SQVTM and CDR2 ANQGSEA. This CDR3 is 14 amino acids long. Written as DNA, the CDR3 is TGCAGCGTTGAAAATCCAGGGAAAAACACTGAAGCTTTCTTT. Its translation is CSVENPGKNTEAFF.

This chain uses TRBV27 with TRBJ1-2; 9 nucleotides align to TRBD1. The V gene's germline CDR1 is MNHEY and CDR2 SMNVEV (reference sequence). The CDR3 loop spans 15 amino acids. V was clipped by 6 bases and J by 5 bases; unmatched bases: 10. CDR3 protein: CASSRLSTGGYGYTF. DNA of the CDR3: TGTGCCAGCAGCCGACTATCGACAGGGGGATATGGCTACACCTTC.

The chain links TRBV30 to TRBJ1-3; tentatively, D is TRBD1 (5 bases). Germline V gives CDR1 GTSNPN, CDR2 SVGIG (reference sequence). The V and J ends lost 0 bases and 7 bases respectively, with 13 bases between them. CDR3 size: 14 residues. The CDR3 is CAWSVDVSGNTIYF. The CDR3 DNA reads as TGTGCCTGGAGTGTAGATGTTTCAGGGAACACCATATATTTT. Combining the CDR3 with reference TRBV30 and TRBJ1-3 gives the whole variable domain SQTIHQWPATLVQPVGSPLSLECTVEGTSNPNLYWYRQAAGRGLQLLFYSVGIGQISSEVPQNLSASRPQDRQFILSSKKLLLSDSGFYLCAWSVDVSGNTIYFGEGSWLTVV.

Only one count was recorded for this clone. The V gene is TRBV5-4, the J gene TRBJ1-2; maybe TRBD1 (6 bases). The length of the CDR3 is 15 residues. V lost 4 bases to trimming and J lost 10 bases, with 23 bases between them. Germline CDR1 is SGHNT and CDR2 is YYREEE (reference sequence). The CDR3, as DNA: TGTGCCAGCAGCACAACCGGGAGGGCAGGGGATCCCTACACCTTC. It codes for CASSTTGRAGDPYTF. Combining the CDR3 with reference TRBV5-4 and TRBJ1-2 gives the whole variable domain ETGVTQSPTHLIKTRGQQVTLRCSSQSGHNTVSWYQQALGQGPQFIFQYYREEENGRGNFPPRFSGLQFPNYSSELNVNALELDDSALYLCASSTTGRAGDPYTFGSGTRLTVV.

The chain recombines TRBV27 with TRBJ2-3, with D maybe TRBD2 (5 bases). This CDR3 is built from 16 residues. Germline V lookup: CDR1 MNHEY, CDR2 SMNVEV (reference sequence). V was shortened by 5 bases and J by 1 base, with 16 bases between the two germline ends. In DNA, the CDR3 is TGTGCCAGCAGTCCGGACTTCTCCCGCCGCACAGATACGCAGTATTTT. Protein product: CASSPDFSRRTDTQYF.

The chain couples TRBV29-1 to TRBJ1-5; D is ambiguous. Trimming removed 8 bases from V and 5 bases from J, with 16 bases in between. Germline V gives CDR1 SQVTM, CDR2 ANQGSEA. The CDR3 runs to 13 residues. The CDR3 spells CSFPGLEHQPQHF. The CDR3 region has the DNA TGCAGCTTCCCTGGACTTGAGCATCAGCCCCAGCATTTT. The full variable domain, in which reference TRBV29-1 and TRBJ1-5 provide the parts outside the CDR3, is SAVISQKPSRDICQRGTSLTIQCQVDSQVTMMFWYRQQPGQSLTLIATANQGSEATYESGFVIDKFPISRPNLTFSTLTVSNMSPEDSSIYLCSFPGLEHQPQHFGDGTRLSIL.

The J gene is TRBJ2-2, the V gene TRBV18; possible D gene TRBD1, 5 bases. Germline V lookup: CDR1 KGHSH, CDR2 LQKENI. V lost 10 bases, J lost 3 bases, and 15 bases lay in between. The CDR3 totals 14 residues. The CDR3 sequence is CAIKKGAHTGELFF. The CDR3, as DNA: TGTGCCATCAAGAAAGGGGCGCACACCGGGGAGCTGTTTTTT.

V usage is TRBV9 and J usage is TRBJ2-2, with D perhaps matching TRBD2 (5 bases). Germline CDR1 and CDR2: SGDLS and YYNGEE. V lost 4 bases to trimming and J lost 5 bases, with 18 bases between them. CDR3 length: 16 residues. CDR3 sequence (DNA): TGTGCCAGCAGCCCAGCCCCGCGACTAAAAACCGGGGAGCTGTTTTTT. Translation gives CASSPAPRLKTGELFF. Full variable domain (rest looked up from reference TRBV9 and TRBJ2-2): DSGVTQTPKHLITATGQRVTLRCSPRSGDLSVYWYQQSLDQGLQFLIQYYNGEERAKGNILERFSAQQFPDLHSELNLSSLELGDSALYFCASSPAPRLKTGELFFGEGSRLTVL.

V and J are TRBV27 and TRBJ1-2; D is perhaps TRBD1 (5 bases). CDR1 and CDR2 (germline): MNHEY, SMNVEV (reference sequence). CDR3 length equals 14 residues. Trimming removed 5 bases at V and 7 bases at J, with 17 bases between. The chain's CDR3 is CASSPGRGIAGYTF. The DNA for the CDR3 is TGTGCCAGCAGTCCGGGCCGGGGGATCGCTGGCTACACCTTC.

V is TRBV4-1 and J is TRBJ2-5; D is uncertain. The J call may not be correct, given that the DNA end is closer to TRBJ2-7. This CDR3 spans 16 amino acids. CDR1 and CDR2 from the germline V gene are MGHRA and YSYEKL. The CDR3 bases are TGCGCCAGCAGCCAAGAGATCGCCAGCGCCCTCTACGAGCAGTACTTC. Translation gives CASSQEIASALYEQYF.

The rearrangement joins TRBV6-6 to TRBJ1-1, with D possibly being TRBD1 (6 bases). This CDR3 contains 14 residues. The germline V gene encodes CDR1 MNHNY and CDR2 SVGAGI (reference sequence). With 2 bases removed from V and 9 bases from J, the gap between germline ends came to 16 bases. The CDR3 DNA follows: TGTGCCAGCAGTTACGATTTGGGGGCAGCCAAAGCTTTCTTT. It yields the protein CASSYDLGAAKAFF.

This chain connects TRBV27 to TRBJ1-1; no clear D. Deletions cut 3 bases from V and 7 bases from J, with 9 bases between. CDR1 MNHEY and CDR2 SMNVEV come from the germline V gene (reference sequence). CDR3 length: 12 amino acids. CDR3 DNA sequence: TGTGCCAGCAGTTTCCTCCACGGTGAAGCTTTCTTT. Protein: CASSFLHGEAFF.

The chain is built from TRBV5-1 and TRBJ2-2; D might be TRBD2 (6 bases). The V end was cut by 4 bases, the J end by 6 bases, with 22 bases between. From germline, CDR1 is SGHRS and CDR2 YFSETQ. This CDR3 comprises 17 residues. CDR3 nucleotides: TGCGCCAGCAGCCCCCCAGTCGGGGAGGACGGAGCCGGGGAGCTGTTTTTT. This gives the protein CASSPPVGEDGAGELFF. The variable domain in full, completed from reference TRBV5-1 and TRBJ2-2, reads KAGVTQTPRYLIKTRGQQVTLSCSPISGHRSVSWYQQTPGQGLQFLFEYFSETQRNKGNFPGRFSGRQFSNSRSEMNVSTLELGDSALYLCASSPPVGEDGAGELFFGEGSRLTVL.

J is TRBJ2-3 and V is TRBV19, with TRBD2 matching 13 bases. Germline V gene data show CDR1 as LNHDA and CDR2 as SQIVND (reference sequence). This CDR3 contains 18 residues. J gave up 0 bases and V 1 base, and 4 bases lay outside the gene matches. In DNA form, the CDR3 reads TGTGCCAGTAGTATAGGACTAGCGGGGGGTCTTAGCACAGATACGCAGTATTTT. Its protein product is CASSIGLAGGLSTDTQYF.

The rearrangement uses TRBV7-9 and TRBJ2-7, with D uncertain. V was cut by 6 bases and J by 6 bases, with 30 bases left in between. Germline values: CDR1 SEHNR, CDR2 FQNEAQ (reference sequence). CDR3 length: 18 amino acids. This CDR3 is CASSHEPGWVRSDTEQYF. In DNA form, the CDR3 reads TGTGCCAGCAGTCACGAACCTGGATGGGTTCGATCAGACACCGAGCAGTACTTC. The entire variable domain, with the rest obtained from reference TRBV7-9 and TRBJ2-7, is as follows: DTGVSQNPRHKITKRGQNVTFRCDPISEHNRLYWYRQTLGQGPEFLTYFQNEAQLEKSRLLSDRFSAERPKGSFSTLEIQRTEQGDSAMYLCASSHEPGWVRSDTEQYFGPGTRLTVT.

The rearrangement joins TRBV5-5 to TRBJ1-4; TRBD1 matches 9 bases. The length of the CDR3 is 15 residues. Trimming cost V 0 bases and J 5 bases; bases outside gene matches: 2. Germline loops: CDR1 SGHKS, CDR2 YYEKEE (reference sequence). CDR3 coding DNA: TGTGCCAGCAGCTTGGTGGGACAGGGAAATGAAAAACTGTTTTTT. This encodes CASSLVGQGNEKLFF.

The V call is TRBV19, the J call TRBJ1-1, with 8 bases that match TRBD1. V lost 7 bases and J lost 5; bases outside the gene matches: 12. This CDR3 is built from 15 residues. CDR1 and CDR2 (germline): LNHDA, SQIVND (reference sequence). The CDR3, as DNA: TGTGCCAGTAAAATGGACAGGGTCCAAGGTACTGAAGCTTTCTTT. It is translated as CASKMDRVQGTEAFF.

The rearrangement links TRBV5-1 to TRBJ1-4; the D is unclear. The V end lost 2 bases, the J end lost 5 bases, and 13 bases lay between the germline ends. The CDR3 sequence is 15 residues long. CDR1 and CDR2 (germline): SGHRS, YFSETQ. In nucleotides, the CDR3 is TGCGCCAGCAGCTTTACGGCAGGAACGAATGAAAAACTGTTTTTT. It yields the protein CASSFTAGTNEKLFF.

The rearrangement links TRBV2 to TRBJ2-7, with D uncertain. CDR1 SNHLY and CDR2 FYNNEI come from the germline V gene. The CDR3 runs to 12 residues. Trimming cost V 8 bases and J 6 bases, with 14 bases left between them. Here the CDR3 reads CASSSGNGEQYF. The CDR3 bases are TGTGCCAGCTCGTCAGGTAACGGCGAGCAGTACTTC.

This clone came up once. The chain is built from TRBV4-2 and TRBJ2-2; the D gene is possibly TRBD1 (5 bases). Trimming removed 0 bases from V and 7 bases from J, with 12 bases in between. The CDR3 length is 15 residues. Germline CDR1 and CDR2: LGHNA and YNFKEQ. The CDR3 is CASSQEGRADGELFF. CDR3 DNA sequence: TGTGCCAGCAGCCAAGAAGGCAGGGCGGACGGGGAGCTGTTTTTT.

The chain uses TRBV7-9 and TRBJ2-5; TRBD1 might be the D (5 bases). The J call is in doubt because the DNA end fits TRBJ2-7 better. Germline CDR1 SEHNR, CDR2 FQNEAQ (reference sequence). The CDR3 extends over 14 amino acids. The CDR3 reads CASSSDRQTYEQYF. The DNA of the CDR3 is TGTGCCAGCAGCTCAGACCGACAGACCTACGAGCAGTACTTC.

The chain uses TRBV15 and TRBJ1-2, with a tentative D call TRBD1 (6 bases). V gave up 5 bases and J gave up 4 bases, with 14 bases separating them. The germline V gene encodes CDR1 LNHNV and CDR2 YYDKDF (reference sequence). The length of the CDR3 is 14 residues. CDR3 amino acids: CATSVNRVPYGYTF. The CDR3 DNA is TGTGCCACCAGCGTGAACAGGGTCCCCTATGGCTACACCTTC.